This T cell receptor (beta chain) was sequenced for a study of cytomegalovirus exposure and HLA in healthy donors. The PCR had 60 Vbeta and 13 Jbeta primers. Libraries were prepared by immunoSEQ multiplex PCR; TCRdb keeps only in-frame clonotypes and omits some of them. The data show about 130,000 clones, around 80% seen once. The CDR3 extends over 14 amino acids. CDR1 and CDR2 from the germline V gene are SNHLY and FYNNEI. V trimming: 8 bases; J trimming: 6 bases; junction bases outside the gene matches: 11. The count of this clone is one. The source of this sequence is a woman between 40 and 50 years old in good health and CMV-seronegative. The V and J genes are TRBV2 and TRBJ1-1, with 8 bases aligning to TRBD1. Sequencing was performed on PBMCs. The CDR3 coding sequence is TGTGCCAGCCCTCTACGGGACAGGACTCCTGAAGCTTTCTTT. This sequence encodes CASPLRDRTPEAFF.